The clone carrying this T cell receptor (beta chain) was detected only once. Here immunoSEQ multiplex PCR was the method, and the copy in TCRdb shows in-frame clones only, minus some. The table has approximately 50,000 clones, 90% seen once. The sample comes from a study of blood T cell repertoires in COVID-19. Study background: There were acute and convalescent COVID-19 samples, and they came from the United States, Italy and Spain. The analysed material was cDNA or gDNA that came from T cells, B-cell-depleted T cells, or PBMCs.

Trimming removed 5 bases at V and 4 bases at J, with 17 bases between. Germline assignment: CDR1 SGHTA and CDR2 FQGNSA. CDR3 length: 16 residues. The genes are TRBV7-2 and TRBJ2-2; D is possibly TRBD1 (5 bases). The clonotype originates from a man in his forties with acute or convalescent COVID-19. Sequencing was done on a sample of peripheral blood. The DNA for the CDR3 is TGTGCCAGCAGCCACCCCGGCCAGGGAAGCACCGGGGAGCTGTTTTTT. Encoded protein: CASSHPGQGSTGELFF.